The sequence of this T cell receptor beta chain was determined in a study of blood T cell repertoires in COVID-19. Trimming removed 1 base from V and 4 bases from J, with 10 bases in between. CDR1 is LGHDT and CDR2 is YNNKEL in the germline V gene (reference sequence). The CDR3 has 14 residues. The data were produced by immunoSEQ multiplex PCR, yet TCRdb's version contains in-frame clones alone and is incomplete. The sample lists roughly 260,000 clones, 87% occurring once. The sequence derives from a woman aged 45-65 years with acute or convalescent COVID-19. This chain connects TRBV3-1 (or the pseudogene TRBV3-2) to TRBJ1-1; no definite D call. The material sequenced was peripheral blood. This CDR3 is CASSQGTGSTEAFF. The CDR3 DNA follows: TGTGCCAGCAGCCAAGGGACGGGGAGCACTGAAGCTTTCTTT.